Shown below are 24 T cell receptor beta chains from a single sample sequenced in a study of long-term antiretroviral therapy in people with HIV. At survey level, the immunoSEQ assay was run in its v3.0 version. Profiled with immunoSEQ multiplex PCR; TCRdb holds only in-frame clones, not every one. Among about 28,000 clones listed, about 86% were seen once. The sequencing here drew on unsorted PBMCs, taken 0.8 years after starting antiretroviral therapy. Receptors were obtained from a woman aged 30 to 39 with HIV.

The chain recombines TRBV14 with TRBJ1-1; TRBD1 agrees at 7 bases. The CDR3 spans 14 residues. Germline assignment: CDR1 SGHDN and CDR2 FVKESK. The V gene end was trimmed by 5 bases and the J gene end by 6 bases; junction bases not matched to a gene: 9. The chain's CDR3 is CASSATGFSAEAFF. The CDR3 region has the DNA TGTGCCAGCAGCGCGACAGGGTTTAGCGCTGAAGCTTTCTTT. Supplemented by reference TRBV14 and TRBJ1-1, the full variable domain reads EAGVTQFPSHSVIEKGQTVTLRCDPISGHDNLYWYRRVMGKEIKFLLHFVKESKQDESGMPNNRFLAERTGGTYSTLKVQPAELEDSGVYFCASSATGFSAEAFFGQGTRLTVV.

The chain carries TRBV27 and TRBJ1-5, with D unclear. Trimming pared 4 bases from V and 0 bases from J, leaving 7 bases between. The CDR3 totals 14 residues. CDR1 MNHEY and CDR2 SMNVEV come from the germline V gene (reference sequence). This CDR3 reads CASSYKNSNQPQHF. The CDR3 DNA sequence: TGTGCCAGCAGTTACAAGAATAGCAATCAGCCCCAGCATTTT.

The chain is built from TRBV2 and TRBJ2-5; D gene ambiguous. CDR1 SNHLY and CDR2 FYNNEI come from the germline V gene. V dropped 2 bases and J dropped 4 bases, with 14 bases sitting between them. This CDR3 spans 15 amino acids. The DNA of the CDR3 is TGTGCCAGCAGTGAACAGGCAGTTTCCGGAGAGACCCAGTACTTC. Translated: CASSEQAVSGETQYF.

The chain couples TRBV7-9 to TRBJ1-1, with unresolved D. Trimming stripped 1 base from V and 6 bases from J, with 6 bases between. Germline CDR1 is SEHNR and CDR2 is FQNEAQ (reference sequence). The length of the CDR3 is 12 residues. CDR3 loop: CASSLVSPEAFF. The DNA for the CDR3 is TGTGCCAGCAGCTTAGTATCGCCTGAAGCTTTCTTT.

The chain carries TRBV6-5 and TRBJ2-7; D is undetermined. From germline, CDR1 is MNHEY and CDR2 SVGAGI. V was shortened by 6 bases and J by 1 base, with 13 bases between the two germline ends. The CDR3 sequence is 14 residues long. In DNA, the CDR3 is TGTGCCAGCAGGATAGGGCACCGGTCCTACGAGCAGTACTTC. Amino acid sequence: CASRIGHRSYEQYF.

The V call is TRBV5-6, the J call TRBJ2-3, with 9 bases identical to TRBD1. V was clipped by 3 bases and J by 1 base; unmatched bases: 9. The CDR3 sequence is 17 residues long. Germline values: CDR1 SGHDT, CDR2 YYEEEE. The CDR3 DNA sequence: TGTGCCAGCAGCTACCTCCCGGACAGGGGCGGCACAGATACGCAGTATTTT. It is translated as CASSYLPDRGGTDTQYF.

V usage is TRBV9 and J usage is TRBJ2-2; D is unresolved. Germline V gene sequence: CDR1 SGDLS, CDR2 YYNGEE. The ends were cut back, 4 bases at V and 4 bases at J, with 8 bases in the middle. This CDR3 is 13 amino acids long. CDR3 DNA: TGTGCCAGCAGCCTATGGGGCACCGGGGAGCTGTTTTTT. As protein: CASSLWGTGELFF.

The chain uses TRBV4-1 and TRBJ2-1; TRBD2 agrees at 12 bases. Germline V gene sequence: CDR1 MGHRA, CDR2 YSYEKL. This CDR3 is built from 15 residues. Trimming took 8 bases from V and 8 from J; bases not matched to a gene: 10. This CDR3 reads CASAHLAGGHDEQFF. As DNA, the CDR3 is TGCGCCAGCGCCCATCTAGCGGGGGGGCATGATGAGCAGTTCTTC.

The chain couples TRBV10-3 to TRBJ2-6, with TRBD2 matching 7 bases. The CDR3 contains 15 residues. CDR1 and CDR2 (germline): ENHRY, SYGVKD. V shed 7 bases, J shed 2 bases, and the junction held 5 bases outside the gene matches. The CDR3 is CAINLGGTGANVLTF. CDR3 nucleotide sequence: TGTGCCATCAATCTGGGGGGGACTGGGGCCAACGTCCTGACTTTC.

This sequence joins TRBV7-9 and TRBJ2-5; 9 bases fit TRBD1. The CDR3 is 16 amino acids. The germline V gene has CDR1 SEHNR and CDR2 FQNEAQ (reference sequence). V shed 4 bases and J 3 bases; nucleotides not matched to a gene: 9. In DNA, the CDR3 is TGTGCCAGCAGCTACCTTCTAGACAGGGGGAAAGAGACCCAGTACTTC. It encodes CASSYLLDRGKETQYF. The whole variable domain, filled in from reference TRBV7-9 and TRBJ2-5, reads DTGVSQNPRHKITKRGQNVTFRCDPISEHNRLYWYRQTLGQGPEFLTYFQNEAQLEKSRLLSDRFSAERPKGSFSTLEIQRTEQGDSAMYLCASSYLLDRGKETQYFGPGTRLLVL.

This sequence joins TRBV10-3 and TRBJ1-1; 7 nucleotides line up with TRBD1. Looked up from germline, CDR1 is ENHRY and CDR2 is SYGVKD. This CDR3 has 12 amino acids. V shed 10 bases and J 4 bases; nucleotides not matched to a gene: 6. DNA of the CDR3: TGTGCCACCTTACAGGGGAGCACTGAAGCTTTCTTT. This translates into CATLQGSTEAFF.

V gene TRBV6-5 combines with J gene TRBJ2-3, with TRBD2 identical over 9 bases. With V trimmed by 2 bases and J by 6 bases, 3 bases remained unmatched. Germline values: CDR1 MNHEY, CDR2 SVGAGI. This CDR3 has 14 amino acids. The CDR3 reads CASSYGGGADTQYF. The CDR3 coding sequence is TGTGCCAGCAGTTACGGCGGGGGGGCCGATACGCAGTATTTT.

V usage is TRBV18 and J usage is TRBJ1-4; D not resolved. The CDR3 spans 17 residues. V dropped 3 bases and J dropped 0 bases, with 14 bases sitting between them. Germline-derived CDR1 and CDR2 are KGHSH and LQKENI. The CDR3 reads CASSPQALGTTNEKLFF. In DNA form, the CDR3 reads TGTGCCAGCTCACCCCAAGCTCTCGGAACAACTAATGAAAAACTGTTTTTT. The complete variable domain, with remaining parts taken from reference TRBV18 and TRBJ1-4, reads NAGVMQNPRHLVRRRGQEARLRCSPMKGHSHVYWYRQLPEEGLKFMVYLQKENIIDESGMPKERFSAEFPKEGPSILRIQQVVRGDSAAYFCASSPQALGTTNEKLFFGSGTQLSVL.

The rearrangement uses TRBV5-6 and TRBJ2-5; the D is unclear. This CDR3 is 13 amino acids long. The germline gives CDR1 SGHDT, CDR2 YYEEEE. With 2 bases removed from V and 4 bases from J, the gap between germline ends came to 9 bases. CDR3: CASSLRLGETQYF. The CDR3 nucleotides are TGTGCCAGCAGCTTAAGACTCGGAGAGACCCAGTACTTC. Combining the CDR3 with reference TRBV5-6 and TRBJ2-5 gives the whole variable domain DAGVTQSPTHLIKTRGQQVTLRCSPKSGHDTVSWYQQALGQGPQFIFQYYEEEERQRGNFPDRFSGHQFPNYSSELNVNALLLGDSALYLCASSLRLGETQYFGPGTRLLVL.

V gene TRBV12-5 combines with J gene TRBJ2-1; D may be TRBD1 or TRBD2 (5 bases each). The CDR3 extends over 18 amino acids. Trimming pared 2 bases from V and 1 base from J, leaving 18 bases between. CDR1 and CDR2 (germline): LGHNT, FRNRAP. The CDR3 loop reads CASGLSPMRGRSYNEQFF. For the CDR3, the DNA is TGTGCTAGTGGTTTGTCCCCCATGAGGGGAAGATCCTACAATGAGCAGTTCTTC.

This rearrangement joins TRBV5-1 to TRBJ2-3, with 9 nucleotides matching TRBD1. The ends lost 4 bases at V and 1 base at J; junction bases unmatched: 4. Germline V gives CDR1 SGHRS, CDR2 YFSETQ. The CDR3 runs to 15 residues. The CDR3 reads CASSITGGGTDTQYF. In DNA, the CDR3 is TGCGCCAGCAGCATCACAGGGGGCGGCACAGATACGCAGTATTTT.

The gene calls are TRBV7-3 and TRBJ2-7; D ambiguous. The CDR3 length is 15 residues. Trimming left V 4 bases short and J 1 base short, with 14 bases between. Germline lookup yields CDR1 SGHTA and CDR2 FQGTGA. The CDR3 reads CASSSLGTESYEQYF. CDR3 DNA sequence: TGTGCCAGCAGCTCCCTCGGAACGGAGTCCTACGAGCAGTACTTC.

The chain recombines TRBV29-1 with TRBJ1-1; unclear D gene. Germline V lookup: CDR1 SQVTM, CDR2 ANQGSEA. The CDR3 consists of 14 residues. V lost 4 bases to trimming and J lost 0 bases, with 12 bases between them. The CDR3 here is CSVALGGMNTEAFF. The CDR3 nucleotides are TGCAGCGTTGCTCTTGGAGGCATGAACACTGAAGCTTTCTTT. The entire variable domain, with the rest obtained from reference TRBV29-1 and TRBJ1-1, is as follows: SAVISQKPSRDICQRGTSLTIQCQVDSQVTMMFWYRQQPGQSLTLIATANQGSEATYESGFVIDKFPISRPNLTFSTLTVSNMSPEDSSIYLCSVALGGMNTEAFFGQGTRLTVV.

The chain has TRBV27 and TRBJ2-3, with TRBD1 as a possible D gene (5 bases). Germline assignment: CDR1 MNHEY and CDR2 SMNVEV (reference sequence). V was trimmed by 5 bases and J by 4 bases, leaving 7 bases between them. The CDR3 is 12 residues long. CDR3 DNA: TGTGCCAGCAGTCCAGGGTCAGATACGCAGTATTTT. It yields the protein CASSPGSDTQYF.

The J gene is TRBJ1-5, the V gene TRBV30, with a weak D call TRBD1 (5 bases). From germline, CDR1 is GTSNPN and CDR2 SVGIG (reference sequence). This CDR3 region has 12 residues. V gave up 7 bases and J gave up 2 bases, with 9 bases separating them. In nucleotides, the CDR3 is TGTGCCTCCAGGGAGGGCAATCAGCCCCAGCATTTT. Amino acids: CASREGNQPQHF.

This sequence joins TRBV18 and TRBJ2-1, with D perhaps TRBD1 (6 bases). Trimming left V 5 bases short and J 1 base short, with 9 bases between. The length of the CDR3 is 14 residues. CDR1 KGHSH and CDR2 LQKENI come from the germline V gene. CDR3 sequence (DNA): TGTGCCAGCTCATTAGGGGGTTCCTACAATGAGCAGTTCTTC. Its protein is CASSLGGSYNEQFF.

The V gene is TRBV4-1, the J gene TRBJ1-3; D uncertain. V lost 2 bases and J 3 bases, leaving 11 bases between the germline ends. The CDR3 extends over 15 amino acids. CDR1 MGHRA and CDR2 YSYEKL come from the germline V gene. The CDR3 is CASSQPGPVGNTIYF. The CDR3 coding sequence is TGCGCCAGCAGCCAACCCGGGCCGGTTGGAAACACCATATATTTT.

This chain uses TRBV2 with TRBJ1-5, with no clear D. Germline CDR1 SNHLY, CDR2 FYNNEI. V was shortened by 6 bases and J by 3 bases, with 12 bases between the two germline ends. The CDR3 runs 14 residues. The CDR3 DNA sequence: TGTGCCAGCAGCAGAAACACTATCAATCAGCCCCAGCATTTT. Its protein is CASSRNTINQPQHF.

The CDR3 coding sequence is TGTGCCAGCTCACCGGGACAGCGAGAAAAACTGTTTTTT. Translated: CASSPGQREKLFF. The chain carries TRBV18 and TRBJ1-4, with 7 bases fitting TRBD1. This CDR3 is 13 amino acids long. Per the germline V gene, CDR1 is KGHSH and CDR2 is LQKENI. Trimming removed 3 bases from V and 8 bases from J; junction bases left unmatched: 3.